This T cell receptor beta chain was sequenced during a study of coeliac disease. General study points: Intraepithelial and lamina propria fractions were not highly pure. According to the authors, this method cannot detect gliadin-specific T cells in an unbiased way. Largely private TRB repertoires meant most sequences were sample-unique.

Generated by immunoSEQ multiplex PCR, the TCRdb table keeps only in-frame clones and is missing some. The sample holds fewer than 5,500 clones, roughly 58% seen once. In its sample, this clone was seen a few times. Its specificity is unknown. V shed 0 bases and J 6 bases; nucleotides not matched to a gene: 9. This CDR3 contains 16 residues. CDR1 is SGHNT and CDR2 is YYREEE in the germline V gene (reference sequence). The sequence came from a young woman with active celiac disease. The J gene is TRBJ1-2, the V gene TRBV5-4; 9 positions agree with TRBD1. The sequenced material came from intraepithelial lymphocytes from the gut. The DNA for the CDR3 is TGTGCCAGCAGCTTGGATGGGACAGGGATTTGGAATGGCTACACCTTC. Its protein product is CASSLDGTGIWNGYTF.